This TCR beta chain was sequenced for a study of blood T cell repertoires in COVID-19. Background on the study: Acute and convalescent COVID-19 specimens originated in the United States, Italy and Spain.

Data came from immunoSEQ multiplex PCR; TCRdb stores just in-frame clones and leaves some out. The sample contains about 140,000 clones, 84% of which appear only once. The CDR3 consists of 18 residues. Between the trimmed V and J ends, which lost 5 bases and 1 base, there was a span of 24 bases. Germline CDR1 LNHDA, CDR2 SQIVND (reference sequence). The sequencing sample was made of peripheral blood. J is TRBJ2-7 and V is TRBV19; a weak D match, TRBD2 (6 bases). This clonotype originated in a young man with COVID-19, enrolled during active disease. CDR3 sequence reads: CASSPLPGDSYNSYEQYF. CDR3 nucleotide sequence: TGTGCCAGTAGTCCCCTACCCGGGGACTCCTATAATTCCTACGAGCAGTACTTC.